Each of the 17 T cell receptor beta chains below was sequenced from the same sample in a study of ipilimumab plus nivolumab after autologous stem cell transplantation. The method was immunoSEQ multiplex PCR; TCRdb's version includes in-frame clones alone and lacks a portion of them. The sample has around 23,000 clones; 70% to 80% are singletons. Specimen: PBMCs, collected in a trial of ipilimumab plus nivolumab as post-transplant consolidation. All receptors come from a male donor with diffuse large B-cell lymphoma.

J is TRBJ1-1 and V is TRBV5-1; perhaps TRBD1 as D (5 bases). V dropped 2 bases and J dropped 6 bases, with 17 bases sitting between them. The germline V gene encodes CDR1 SGHRS and CDR2 YFSETQ. CDR3 length equals 15 residues. DNA for the CDR3: TGCGCCAGCAGCTTCAGGGATGGTGTGCCGGCTGAAGCTTTCTTT. Amino acid sequence: CASSFRDGVPAEAFF.

A few counts support this clone. The chain uses TRBV5-4 and TRBJ1-6, with D perhaps TRBD1 (5 bases). V lost 0 bases and J lost 7, with 8 bases in between. The CDR3 is 14 amino acids. Germline loops: CDR1 SGHNT, CDR2 YYREEE (reference sequence). Here the CDR3 DNA reads TGTGCCAGCAGCTTGGGACAGATCAATTCACCCCTCCACTTT. Residues: CASSLGQINSPLHF.

The chain joins TRBV7-8 to TRBJ2-3, with 7 bases matching TRBD2. J gave up 6 bases and V 4 bases, and 10 bases lay outside the gene matches. Germline V gives CDR1 SGHVS, CDR2 FQNEAQ. This CDR3 comprises 15 residues. The CDR3 DNA sequence: TGTGCCAGCAGCTCCTCCGGGTTGGGGGGGGATACGCAGTATTTT. Encoded protein: CASSSSGLGGDTQYF.

The chain recombines TRBV14 with TRBJ1-2, with no clear D. V was trimmed by 1 base and J by 2 bases, leaving 14 bases between them. Germline V gives CDR1 SGHDN, CDR2 FVKESK. The CDR3 runs 16 residues. The CDR3 loop is CASSQVYEGANYGYTF. The DNA for the CDR3 is TGTGCCAGCAGCCAAGTTTATGAGGGTGCCAACTATGGCTACACCTTC.

V is TRBV5-6 and J is TRBJ2-1; no definite D call. CDR1 SGHDT and CDR2 YYEEEE come from the germline V gene. The CDR3 has 16 amino acids. The V end was cut by 0 bases, the J end by 2 bases, with 12 bases between. DNA of the CDR3: TGTGCCAGCAGCTTGGGGGCGGTGGCAGCCTACAATGAGCAGTTCTTC. Its translation: CASSLGAVAAYNEQFF.

This chain uses TRBV9 with TRBJ2-3; tentative D call: TRBD1 (6 bases). Per the germline V gene, CDR1 is SGDLS and CDR2 is YYNGEE. This CDR3 contains 15 residues. With 0 bases removed from V and 6 bases from J, the gap between germline ends came to 14 bases. In DNA form, the CDR3 reads TGTGCCAGCAGCGTAGAAGGAGCAGGGGTGGATACGCAGTATTTT. Translated, it gives CASSVEGAGVDTQYF.

The J gene is TRBJ1-1, the V gene TRBV5-4, with 7 bases fitting TRBD1. V gave up 4 bases and J gave up 4 bases; unmatched junction bases: 10. The CDR3 is 15 residues long. In germline, CDR1 is SGHNT, CDR2 YYREEE (reference sequence). The CDR3 DNA sequence: TGTGCCAGCAGCCCAGTAGGGGGCGCGAGCACTGAAGCTTTCTTT. As protein: CASSPVGGASTEAFF.

The rearrangement joins TRBV10-3 to TRBJ1-1, with D maybe TRBD1 (5 bases). With 2 bases removed from V and 1 base from J, the gap between germline ends came to 5 bases. The germline gives CDR1 ENHRY, CDR2 SYGVKD. The CDR3 runs to 13 residues. CDR3 in amino acids: CAISEGGNTEAFF. In DNA, the CDR3 is TGTGCCATCAGTGAGGGGGGGAACACTGAAGCTTTCTTT.

A few counts support this clone. V is TRBV28 and J is TRBJ1-1; the match to TRBD1 covers 7 bases. Trimming cost V 2 bases and J 2 bases; bases outside gene matches: 5. CDR1 and CDR2 (germline): MDHEN, SYDVKM. The CDR3 has 15 residues. CDR3 coding DNA: TGTGCCAGCAGTTTACATCAGGGGGACAACACTGAAGCTTTCTTT. As protein: CASSLHQGDNTEAFF.

The table lists this clone with a few counts. This sequence joins TRBV19 and TRBJ1-6; no reliable D call. This CDR3 spans 13 amino acids. Germline CDR1 reads LNHDA; CDR2 reads SQIVND (reference sequence). V lost 5 bases, J lost 14 bases, and 16 bases lay in between. The CDR3 region is CASSPRSKRALHF. CDR3 DNA sequence: TGTGCCAGTAGTCCGCGGTCCAAACGCGCCCTCCACTTT. The variable domain in full, with the rest retrieved from reference TRBV19 and TRBJ1-6, is DGGITQSPKYLFRKEGQNVTLSCEQNLNHDAMYWYRQDPGQGLRLIYYSQIVNDFQKGDIAEGYSVSREKKESFPLTVTSAQKNPTAFYLCASSPRSKRALHFGNGTRLTVT.

The chain employs TRBV18 and TRBJ1-5; D unclear. The CDR3 has 14 amino acids. V dropped 5 bases and J dropped 2 bases, with 10 bases sitting between them. In germline, CDR1 is KGHSH, CDR2 LQKENI. In nucleotides, the CDR3 is TGTGCCAGCTCAGCCTCGTCGGGCAATCAGCCCCAGCATTTT. This codes for CASSASSGNQPQHF.

The rearrangement links TRBV10-3 to TRBJ1-2; D possibly corresponds to TRBD1 (5 bases). The V gene's germline CDR1 is ENHRY and CDR2 SYGVKD. V was cut by 7 bases and J by 2 bases, with 8 bases left in between. The CDR3 length is 12 residues. The CDR3 loop reads CAITGTNYGYTF. CDR3 bases: TGTGCCATCACCGGGACGAACTATGGCTACACCTTC.

The rearrangement joins TRBV30 to TRBJ1-5, with D perhaps TRBD1 (5 bases). Deletions cut 3 bases from V and 4 bases from J, with 10 bases between. The CDR3 runs 13 residues. From germline, CDR1 is GTSNPN and CDR2 SVGIG (reference sequence). CDR3: CAWRRGPNQPQHF. CDR3 DNA: TGTGCCTGGAGAAGGGGACCGAATCAGCCCCAGCATTTT.

This chain links TRBV14 with TRBJ2-5, with D maybe TRBD2 (5 bases). The CDR3 has 14 residues. Germline CDR1 is SGHDN and CDR2 is FVKESK. Trimming removed 0 bases at V and 3 bases at J, with 8 bases between. The CDR3, as DNA: TGTGCCAGCAGCCAAGAGAACGGGGAAGAGACCCAGTACTTC. It is translated as CASSQENGEETQYF.

This clone was recorded only once. The genes are TRBV11-3 and TRBJ1-6; no firm D call. Trimming removed 1 base at V and 10 bases at J, with 14 bases between. Germline-derived CDR1 and CDR2 are SGHNT and YENEEA. The length of the CDR3 is 15 residues. The CDR3 region has the DNA TGTGCCAGCAGCTTAGTTGGCCAGTTGGACTCACCCCTCCACTTT. Translating gives CASSLVGQLDSPLHF.

The genes are TRBV13 and TRBJ2-5; D remains ambiguous. The DNA end favors TRBJ2-7, so the J call may be wrong. Germline lookup yields CDR1 PRHDT and CDR2 FYEKMQ (reference sequence). The CDR3 is 13 amino acids. The CDR3: CASSLGRNFEQYF. CDR3 coding DNA: TGTGCCAGCAGCTTAGGCAGGAACTTCGAGCAGTACTTC.

This sequence joins TRBV30 and TRBJ2-3; D perhaps matches TRBD2 (5 bases). From germline, CDR1 is GTSNPN and CDR2 SVGIG (reference sequence). The CDR3 has 13 amino acids. Trimming took 4 bases from V and 2 from J, leaving 10 bases between them. The CDR3 DNA reads TGTGCCTGGACCGGGGTGAACACAGATACGCAGTATTTT. Encoded protein: CAWTGVNTDTQYF.